What follows is one T cell receptor (beta chain) and its context. Its antigen target is currently unknown. Per-base quality was not reported, and no clone a single base away is much larger than it. Taken from the germline V gene (reference sequence), the CDR1 and CDR2 loops are LNHNV and YYDKDF. Trimming at the junction amounts to 0 bases on V and 8 bases on J, and the germline ends lie 10 bases apart. Including cysteine and phenylalanine, the CDR3 has 14 amino acids. Of all the DNA, just the CDR3 is kept, 42 bases in frame from base 1. The library was produced with the immunoSEQ multiplex PCR assay. This immuneACCESS table, as held by TCRdb, lists in-frame sequences with V and J called but not all clones. Of the missing ones, under half trace to an unresolved V gene in checked studies; the others have no known cause. Present in this sample are about 70,000 clones, approximately 97% of which were seen just once. Together, the top ten hold 0.21% of the sample.

The sample comes from a study of technical replicates of blood from a handful of donors (dated by TCRdb to 2016 to 2017). The clonotype was recovered from a human donor in good health. Recombination connected TRBV15 to TRBJ1-4; a confident D gene designation cannot be given. The material sequenced was T cells isolated from PBMCs. The nucleotides read TGTGCCACCAGCAGAGATGGTACTTACGAAAAACTGTTTTTT. Translation gives CATSRDGTYEKLFF.